The entry below describes one T cell receptor (beta chain). This sample is drawn from a study of cytomegalovirus exposure and HLA in healthy donors. The PCR ran on 60 Vbeta and 13 Jbeta primers. Assay used: immunoSEQ multiplex PCR; TCRdb lists only in-frame clones, some missing. The sample consists of approximately 160,000 clones, around 80% of them appearing once. V dropped 6 bases and J dropped 4 bases, with 12 bases sitting between them. Looked up from germline, CDR1 is MNHEY and CDR2 is SMNVEV (reference sequence). There are 13 residues in the CDR3. The clonotype was recovered from a human donor in good health. The material sequenced was PBMCs. This chain uses TRBV27 with TRBJ1-2; D is perhaps TRBD1 (6 bases). DNA of the CDR3: TGTGCCAGCAGATCACAGGGATCCTATGGCTACACCTTC. This codes for CASRSQGSYGYTF.